These T cell receptor beta chains were read from a single sample in a study of T cell responses to AZD1222 COVID-19 vaccine. Profiling relied on immunoSEQ multiplex PCR, and the TCRdb table lists in-frame clones only, not all of them. The sample gives 100,000 to 110,000 clones, approximately 87% of which show up once; more than 15% is in the top ten. Here the sequenced sample was peripheral blood, taken on day 0 of AZD1222 vaccination. The receptor set was obtained from an adult in good health. Each CDR3 is given with its conserved first and last residue. The D gene is left open where the match is weak. Clone size is not always given. Where it is, it says once, few, many or a class for expanded clones.

CDR3 DNA	CDR3 protein	V gene	D gene	J gene	clone size
TGCGCCAGCAGCCAAGAAGGGAGGGGTCCAGATCAGCCCCAGCATTTT	CASSQEGRGPDQPQHF	TRBV4-1	-	TRBJ1-5	-
TGTGCCAGCAGCTTACAGCGGGAGAACACTGAAGCTTTCTTT	CASSLQRENTEAFF	TRBV7-2	-	TRBJ1-1	-
TGTGCCAGCAGTTTATTTGCAGATACGCAGTATTTT	CASSLFADTQYF	TRBV12-3/TRBV12-4	-	TRBJ2-3	-
TGTGCCTGGAAGCCAGGGAAGATACCCTACGAGCAGTACTTC	CAWKPGKIPYEQYF	TRBV30	-	TRBJ2-7	once
TGTGCCAGCAGCGCCCGACAGATGAACACTGAAGCTTTCTTT	CASSARQMNTEAFF	TRBV3-1/TRBV3-2	-	TRBJ1-1	-
TGCAGCGTTGGGACTAGCGGGAGAGACATTCAGTACTTC	CSVGTSGRDIQYF	TRBV29-1	TRBD2	TRBJ2-4	-
TGCAGTGCTAGCGACAGGCAGTCGGGGACCTTC	CSASDRQSGTF	TRBV20-1	-	TRBJ1-2	-
TGTGCCAGCAGCGTAGAGGCAATGGAAGATACGCAGTATTTT	CASSVEAMEDTQYF	TRBV9	-	TRBJ2-3	once
TGCAGCGTTGATGCAGGGGGTGGGTACGAGCAGTACTTC	CSVDAGGGYEQYF	TRBV29-1	TRBD1	TRBJ2-7	few
TGTGCCAGCAGCGAGAGGACTAGCACCGATGAGCAGTTCTTC	CASSERTSTDEQFF	TRBV7-9	TRBD2	TRBJ2-1	-